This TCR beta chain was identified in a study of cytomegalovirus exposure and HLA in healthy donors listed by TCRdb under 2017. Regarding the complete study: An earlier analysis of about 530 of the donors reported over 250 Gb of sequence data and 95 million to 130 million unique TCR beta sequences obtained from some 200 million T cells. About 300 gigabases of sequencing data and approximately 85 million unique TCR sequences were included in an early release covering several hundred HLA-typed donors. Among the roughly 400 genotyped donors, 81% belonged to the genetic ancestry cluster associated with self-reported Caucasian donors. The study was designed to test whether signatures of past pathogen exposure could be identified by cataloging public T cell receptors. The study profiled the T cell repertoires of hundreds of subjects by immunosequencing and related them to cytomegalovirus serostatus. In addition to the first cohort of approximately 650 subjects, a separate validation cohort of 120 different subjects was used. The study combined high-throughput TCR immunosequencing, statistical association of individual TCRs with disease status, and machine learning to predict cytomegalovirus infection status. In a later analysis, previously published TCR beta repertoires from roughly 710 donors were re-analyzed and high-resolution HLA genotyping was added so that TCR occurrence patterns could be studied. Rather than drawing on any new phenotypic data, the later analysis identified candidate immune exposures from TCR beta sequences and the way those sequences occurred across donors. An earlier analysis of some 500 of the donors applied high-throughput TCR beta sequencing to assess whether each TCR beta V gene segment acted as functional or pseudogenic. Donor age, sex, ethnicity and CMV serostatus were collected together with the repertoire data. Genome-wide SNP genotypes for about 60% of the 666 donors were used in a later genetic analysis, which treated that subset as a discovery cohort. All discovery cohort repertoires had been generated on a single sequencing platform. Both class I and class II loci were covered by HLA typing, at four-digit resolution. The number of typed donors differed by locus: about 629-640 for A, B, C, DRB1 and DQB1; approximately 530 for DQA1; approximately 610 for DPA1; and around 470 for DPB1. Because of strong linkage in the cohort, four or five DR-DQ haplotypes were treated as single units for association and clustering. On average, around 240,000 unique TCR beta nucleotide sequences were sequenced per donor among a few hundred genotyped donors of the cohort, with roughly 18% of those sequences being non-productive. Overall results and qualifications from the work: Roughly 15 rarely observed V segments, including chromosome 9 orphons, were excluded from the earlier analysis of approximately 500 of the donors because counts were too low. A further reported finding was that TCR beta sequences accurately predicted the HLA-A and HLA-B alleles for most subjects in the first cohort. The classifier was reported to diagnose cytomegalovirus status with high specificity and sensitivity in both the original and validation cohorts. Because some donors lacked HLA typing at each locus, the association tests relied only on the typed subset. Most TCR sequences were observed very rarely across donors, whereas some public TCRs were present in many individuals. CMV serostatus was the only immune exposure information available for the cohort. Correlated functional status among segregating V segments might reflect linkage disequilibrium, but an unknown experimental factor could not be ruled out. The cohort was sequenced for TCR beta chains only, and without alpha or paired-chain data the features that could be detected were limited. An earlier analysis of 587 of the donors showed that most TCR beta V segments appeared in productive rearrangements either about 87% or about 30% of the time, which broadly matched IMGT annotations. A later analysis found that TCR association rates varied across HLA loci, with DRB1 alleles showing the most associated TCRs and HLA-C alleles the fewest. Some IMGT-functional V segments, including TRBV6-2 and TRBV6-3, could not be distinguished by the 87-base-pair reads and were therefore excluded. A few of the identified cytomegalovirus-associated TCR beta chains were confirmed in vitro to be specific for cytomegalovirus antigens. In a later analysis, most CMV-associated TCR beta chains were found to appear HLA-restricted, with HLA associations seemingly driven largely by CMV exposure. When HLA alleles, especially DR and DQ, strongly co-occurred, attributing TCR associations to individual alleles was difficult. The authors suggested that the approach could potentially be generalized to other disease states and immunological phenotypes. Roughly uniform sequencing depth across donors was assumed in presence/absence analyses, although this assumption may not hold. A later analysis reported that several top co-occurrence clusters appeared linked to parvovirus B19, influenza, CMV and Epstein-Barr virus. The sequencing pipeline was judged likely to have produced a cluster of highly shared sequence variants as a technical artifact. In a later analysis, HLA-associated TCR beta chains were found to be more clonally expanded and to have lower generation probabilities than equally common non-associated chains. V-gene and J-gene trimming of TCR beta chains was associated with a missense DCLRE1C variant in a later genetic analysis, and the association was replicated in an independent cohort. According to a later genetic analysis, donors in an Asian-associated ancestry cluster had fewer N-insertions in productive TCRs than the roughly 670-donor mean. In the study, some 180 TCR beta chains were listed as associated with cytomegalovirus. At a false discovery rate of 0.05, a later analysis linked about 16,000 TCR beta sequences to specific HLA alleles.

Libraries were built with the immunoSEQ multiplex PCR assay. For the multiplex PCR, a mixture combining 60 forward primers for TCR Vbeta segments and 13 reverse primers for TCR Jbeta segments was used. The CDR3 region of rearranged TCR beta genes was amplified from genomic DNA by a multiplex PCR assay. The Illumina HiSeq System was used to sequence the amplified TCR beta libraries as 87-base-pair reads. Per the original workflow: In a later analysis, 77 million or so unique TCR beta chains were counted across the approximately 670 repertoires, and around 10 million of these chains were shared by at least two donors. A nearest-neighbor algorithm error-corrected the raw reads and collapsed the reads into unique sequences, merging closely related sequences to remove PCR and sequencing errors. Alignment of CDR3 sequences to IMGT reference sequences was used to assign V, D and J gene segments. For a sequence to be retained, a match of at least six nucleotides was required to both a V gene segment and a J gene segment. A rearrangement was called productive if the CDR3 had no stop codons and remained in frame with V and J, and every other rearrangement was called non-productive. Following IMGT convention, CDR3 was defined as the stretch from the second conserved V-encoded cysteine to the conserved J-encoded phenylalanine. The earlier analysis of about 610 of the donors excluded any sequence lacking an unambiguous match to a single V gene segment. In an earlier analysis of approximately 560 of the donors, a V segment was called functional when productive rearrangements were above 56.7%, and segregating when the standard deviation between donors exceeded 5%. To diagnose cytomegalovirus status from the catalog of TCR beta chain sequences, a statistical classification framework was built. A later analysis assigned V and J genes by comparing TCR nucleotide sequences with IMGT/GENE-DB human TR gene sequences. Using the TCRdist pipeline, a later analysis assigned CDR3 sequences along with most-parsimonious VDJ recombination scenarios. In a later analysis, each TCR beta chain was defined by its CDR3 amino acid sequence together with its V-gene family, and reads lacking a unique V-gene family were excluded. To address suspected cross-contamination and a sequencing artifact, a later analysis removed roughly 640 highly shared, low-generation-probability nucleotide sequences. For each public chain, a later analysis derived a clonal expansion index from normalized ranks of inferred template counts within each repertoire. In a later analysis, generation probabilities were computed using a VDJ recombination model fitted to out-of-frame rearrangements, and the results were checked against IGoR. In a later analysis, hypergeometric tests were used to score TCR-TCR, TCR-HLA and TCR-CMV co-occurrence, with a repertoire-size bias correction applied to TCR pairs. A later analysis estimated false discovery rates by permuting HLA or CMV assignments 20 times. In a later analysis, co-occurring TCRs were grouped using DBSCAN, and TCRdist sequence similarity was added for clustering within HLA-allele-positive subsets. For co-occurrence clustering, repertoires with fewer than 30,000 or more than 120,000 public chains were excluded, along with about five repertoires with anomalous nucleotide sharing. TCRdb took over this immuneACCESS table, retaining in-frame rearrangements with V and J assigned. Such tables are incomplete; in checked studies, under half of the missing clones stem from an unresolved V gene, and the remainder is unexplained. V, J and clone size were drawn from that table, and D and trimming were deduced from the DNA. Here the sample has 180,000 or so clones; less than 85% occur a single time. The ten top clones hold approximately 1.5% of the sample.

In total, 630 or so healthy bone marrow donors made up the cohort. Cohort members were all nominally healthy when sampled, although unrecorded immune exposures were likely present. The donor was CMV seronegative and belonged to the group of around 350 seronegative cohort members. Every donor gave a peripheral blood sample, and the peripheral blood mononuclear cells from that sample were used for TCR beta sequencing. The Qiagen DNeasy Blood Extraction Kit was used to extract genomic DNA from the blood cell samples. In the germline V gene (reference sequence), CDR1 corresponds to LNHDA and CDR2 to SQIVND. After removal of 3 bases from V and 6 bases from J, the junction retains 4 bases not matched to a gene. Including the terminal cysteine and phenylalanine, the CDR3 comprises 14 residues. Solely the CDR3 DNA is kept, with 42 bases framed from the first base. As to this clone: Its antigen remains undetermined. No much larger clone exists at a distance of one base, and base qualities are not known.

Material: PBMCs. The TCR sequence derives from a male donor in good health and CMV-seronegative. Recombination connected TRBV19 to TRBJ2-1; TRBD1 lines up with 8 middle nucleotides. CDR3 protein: CASSMVDRVNEQFF. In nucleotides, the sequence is TGTGCCAGTAGTATGGTGGACAGGGTCAATGAGCAGTTCTTC. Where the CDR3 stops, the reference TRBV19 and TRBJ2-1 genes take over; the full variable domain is DGGITQSPKYLFRKEGQNVTLSCEQNLNHDAMYWYRQDPGQGLRLIYYSQIVNDFQKGDIAEGYSVSREKKESFPLTVTSAQKNPTAFYLCASSMVDRVNEQFFGPGTRLTVL.